A selection of T cell receptor beta chains follows, all from one sample in a study of blood T cell repertoires in COVID-19. Repertoires were generated with immunoSEQ multiplex PCR, while TCRdb's copy carries only in-frame clones and drops some. The table shows some 150,000 clones, with 75% to 90% occurring only once. Material for sequencing was peripheral blood. The source of these receptors is a man in his 70s with acute or convalescent COVID-19. The CDR3 runs from the conserved cysteine through the conserved F or W. A D gene is named only where the DNA matches it firmly.

J gene | V gene | D gene | CDR3 DNA | CDR3 protein
TRBJ1-2 | TRBV19 | - | TGTGCCAGTCAGGCCCTCTATGGCTACACCTTC | CASQALYGYTF
TRBJ2-1 | TRBV9 | TRBD2 | TGTGCCAGCAGCGTAAGCGGGGGGAAGGGTTCGAGGAATGAGCAGTTCTTC | CASSVSGGKGSRNEQFF
TRBJ2-5 | TRBV28 | - | TGTGCCAGCAGCCGCCAAGAGACCCAGTACTTC | CASSRQETQYF
TRBJ1-2 | TRBV30 | TRBD1 | TGTGCCTGGGTAACAAAACAGGGGCCATGGGGAGGCTACACCTTC | CAWVTKQGPWGGYTF
TRBJ2-2 | TRBV14 | TRBD1 | TGTGCCAGCAGTCTTCGACAGGGCTACACCGGGGAGCTGTTTTTT | CASSLRQGYTGELFF
TRBJ2-1 | TRBV9 | TRBD2 | TGTGCCAGCAGCCCTCGGGCGGGGGGCTCCTACAATGAGCAGTTCTTC | CASSPRAGGSYNEQFF
TRBJ2-1 | TRBV5-5 | - | TGTGCCAGCAGCCCCTGGGGGGACAATGAGCAGTTCTTC | CASSPWGDNEQFF
TRBJ2-2 | TRBV18 | - | TGTGCCAGCTCACCTACCCTCGCAGGGGCGAGCACCGGGGAGCTGTTTTTT | CASSPTLAGASTGELFF
TRBJ2-1 | TRBV7-9 | - | TGTGCCAGCAGCTTCGGCGGGGTGAATGAGCAGTTCTTC | CASSFGGVNEQFF
TRBJ2-7 | TRBV19 | TRBD2 | TGTGCCAGTAGTATAGAACTAGCGGGAGGCCACGAGCAGTACTTC | CASSIELAGGHEQYF
TRBJ2-2 | TRBV19 | - | TGTGCCAGTAGCACTGGCGGGGCCCACACCGGGGAGCTGTTTTTT | CASSTGGAHTGELFF
TRBJ2-7 | TRBV9 | - | TGTGCCAGCAGCGCCTCCGGGACACCTTACCACGAGCAGTACTTC | CASSASGTPYHEQYF